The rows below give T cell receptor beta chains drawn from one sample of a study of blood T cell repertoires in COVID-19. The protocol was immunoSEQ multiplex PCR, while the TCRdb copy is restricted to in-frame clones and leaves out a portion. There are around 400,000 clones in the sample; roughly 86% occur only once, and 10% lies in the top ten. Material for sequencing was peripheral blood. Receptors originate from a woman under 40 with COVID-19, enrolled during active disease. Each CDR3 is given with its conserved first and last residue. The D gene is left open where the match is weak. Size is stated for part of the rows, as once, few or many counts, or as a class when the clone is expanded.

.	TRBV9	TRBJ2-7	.	CASSPEEWSSYEQYF	TGTGCCAGCAGCCCAGAGGAGTGGAGCTCCTACGAGCAGTACTTC
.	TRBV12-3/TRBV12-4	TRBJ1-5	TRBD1	CASSLGQTQPQHF	TGTGCCAGCAGTTTGGGACAGACTCAGCCCCAGCATTTT
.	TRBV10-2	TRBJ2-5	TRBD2	CASSDQGGEETQYF	TGCGCCAGCAGTGACCAGGGAGGGGAGGAGACCCAGTACTTC
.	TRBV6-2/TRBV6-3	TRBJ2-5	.	CASSYWALETQYF	TGTGCCAGCAGTTACTGGGCGCTGGAGACCCAGTACTTC
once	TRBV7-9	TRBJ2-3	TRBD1	CATSGQGSTDTQYF	TGTGCCACCTCGGGACAGGGGAGCACAGATACGCAGTATTTT
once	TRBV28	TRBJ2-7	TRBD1	CASSFTGGRSEQYF	TGTGCCAGCAGTTTCACAGGGGGCAGATCCGAGCAGTACTTC
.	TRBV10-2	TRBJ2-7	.	CASSERGYEQYF	TGCGCCAGCAGTGAAAGAGGCTACGAGCAGTACTTC
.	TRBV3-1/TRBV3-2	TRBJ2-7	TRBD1	CASSQSNRGGEQYF	TGTGCCAGCAGCCAATCCAACAGGGGTGGCGAGCAGTACTTC
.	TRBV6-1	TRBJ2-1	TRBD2	CASSEVRGGTSGSNEQFF	TGTGCCAGCAGTGAAGTCAGGGGGGGGACTAGCGGGTCCAATGAGCAGTTCTTC
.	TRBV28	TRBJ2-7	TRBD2	CASSVREGYEQYF	TGTGCCAGCTCGGTGAGGGAGGGCTACGAGCAGTACTTC
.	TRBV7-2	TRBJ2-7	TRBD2	CASRKGLAGGLDEQYF	TGTGCCAGCAGAAAGGGACTAGCGGGAGGGCTCGACGAGCAGTACTTC
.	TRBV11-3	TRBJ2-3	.	CASSLAREDTQYF	TGTGCCAGCAGCTTAGCGAGGGAAGATACGCAGTATTTT
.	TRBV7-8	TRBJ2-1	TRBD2	CASSLEWASGMGDNEQFF	TGTGCCAGCAGCTTAGAATGGGCTAGCGGGATGGGAGACAATGAGCAGTTCTTC
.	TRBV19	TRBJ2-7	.	CASSIGREQYF	TGTGCCAGTAGTATTGGGCGAGAGCAGTACTTC
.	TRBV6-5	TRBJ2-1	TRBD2	CASSYMASGRNEQFF	TGTGCCAGCAGTTACATGGCTAGCGGGAGGAATGAGCAGTTCTTC
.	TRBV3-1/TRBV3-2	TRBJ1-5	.	CASSQVRGGQPQHF	TGTGCCAGCAGCCAAGTAAGGGGCGGTCAGCCCCAGCATTTT
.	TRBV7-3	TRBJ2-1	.	CASSPNRGEQFF	TGTGCCAGCAGTCCTAACCGGGGTGAGCAGTTCTTC
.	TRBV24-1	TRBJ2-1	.	CATAEGSRQFF	TGTGCCACCGCCGAGGGTAGTCGGCAGTTCTTC
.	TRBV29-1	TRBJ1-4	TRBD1	CSATNRGLGANEKLFF	TGCAGCGCAACTAACAGGGGGCTTGGAGCTAATGAAAAACTGTTTTTT
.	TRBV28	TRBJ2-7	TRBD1	CASSSPGQRDEQYF	TGTGCCAGCAGTTCTCCGGGACAGCGCGACGAGCAGTACTTC
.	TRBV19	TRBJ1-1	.	CASSNTLNTEAFF	TGTGCCAGTAGTAACACATTGAACACTGAAGCTTTCTTT
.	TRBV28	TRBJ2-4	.	CASSHFGLAKNIQYF	TGTGCCAGCAGTCATTTCGGACTAGCCAAAAACATTCAGTACTTC
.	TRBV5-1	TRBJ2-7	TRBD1	CASSEGTGTAYEQYF	TGCGCCAGCAGCGAGGGGACAGGGACGGCCTACGAGCAGTACTTC
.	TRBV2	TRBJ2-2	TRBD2	CASVPGLRTGELFF	TGTGCCAGCGTTCCGGGACTAAGGACCGGGGAGCTGTTTTTT
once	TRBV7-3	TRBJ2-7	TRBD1	CASSLGTGASYEQYF	TGTGCCAGCAGCTTAGGGACAGGGGCATCCTACGAGCAGTACTTC
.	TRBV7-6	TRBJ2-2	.	CASSPRRDSGELFF	TGTGCCAGCAGCCCCCGCCGGGACTCCGGGGAGCTGTTTTTT
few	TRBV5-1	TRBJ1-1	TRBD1	CASSSDRGTEAFF	TGCGCCAGCAGCTCTGACAGGGGAACTGAAGCTTTCTTT
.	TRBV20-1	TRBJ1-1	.	CSASQNTEAFF	TGCAGTGCTAGTCAGAACACTGAAGCTTTCTTT
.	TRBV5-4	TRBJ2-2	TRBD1	CASRVGTVNTGELFF	TGTGCCAGCAGGGTCGGGACAGTGAACACCGGGGAGCTGTTTTTT
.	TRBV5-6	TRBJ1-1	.	CASSLRAGVTNTEAFF	TGTGCCAGCAGCTTGCGGGCAGGGGTTACGAACACTGAAGCTTTCTTT
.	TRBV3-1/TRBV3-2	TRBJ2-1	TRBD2	CAAGTSGNNEQFF	TGTGCCGCCGGGACTAGCGGGAACAATGAGCAGTTCTTC
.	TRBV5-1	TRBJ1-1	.	CATSGDPLNTEAFF	TGCGCCACCTCAGGGGACCCATTGAACACTGAAGCTTTCTTT
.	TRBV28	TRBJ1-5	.	CASSPSGSRDQPQHF	TGTGCCAGCAGTCCTTCGGGGTCACGCGATCAGCCCCAGCATTTT
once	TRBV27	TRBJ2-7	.	CASSSGTNYEQYF	TGTGCCAGCAGTTCCGGGACAAACTACGAGCAGTACTTC
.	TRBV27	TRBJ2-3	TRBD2	CASSGRTSGRGDTQYF	TGTGCCAGCAGTGGACGGACTAGCGGGAGAGGGGATACGCAGTATTTT
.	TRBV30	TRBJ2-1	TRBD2	CAWSVILAGVNYEQFF	TGTGCCTGGAGTGTCATACTAGCGGGAGTCAACTATGAGCAGTTCTTC
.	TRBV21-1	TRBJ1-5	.	CASSKKGIGQARNQPQHF	TGTGCCAGCAGCAAAAAGGGGATTGGGCAGGCTAGAAATCAGCCCCAGCATTTT
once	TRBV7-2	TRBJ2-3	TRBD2	CASSFLREGLDTQYF	TGTGCCAGCAGCTTCTTGCGGGAGGGATTAGATACGCAGTATTTT
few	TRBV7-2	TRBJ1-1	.	CASSLDSVDTEAFF	TGTGCCAGCAGCTTAGATTCGGTGGACACTGAAGCTTTCTTT
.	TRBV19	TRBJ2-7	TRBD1	CASSSDRGHYEQYF	TGTGCCAGTAGTTCCGACAGGGGGCATTACGAGCAGTACTTC
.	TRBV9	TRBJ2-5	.	CASSPQGSLSETQYF	TGTGCCAGCAGCCCCCAGGGCAGTCTGTCGGAGACCCAGTACTTC